Each of the 18 T cell receptor beta chains below was sequenced from the same sample in a study of OX40 agonist ivuxolimab in advanced cancers. The assay was immunoSEQ multiplex PCR, and TCRdb's table has in-frame clones only and misses some. The sample includes roughly 87,000 clones, 91% seen only once; the top ten take 8.4%. Here the sequenced sample was CD4+ or CD8+ T cells sorted from blood, taken in a trial of the OX40 agonist ivuxolimab. The receptors stem from an adult with an advanced solid tumor such as melanoma, head and neck, liver or kidney cancer.

This chain links TRBV28 with TRBJ1-1; D remains ambiguous. The CDR3 consists of 13 residues. Trimming removed 5 bases at V and 4 bases at J, with 11 bases between. Germline V gene sequence: CDR1 MDHEN, CDR2 SYDVKM. CDR3 region: CASSIGYFTEAFF. CDR3 coding DNA: TGTGCCAGCAGTATCGGGTACTTCACTGAAGCTTTCTTT.

The V call is TRBV29-1, the J call TRBJ1-2; TRBD1 aligns across 7 bases. Germline CDR1 SQVTM, CDR2 ANQGSEA. Trimming took 0 bases from V and 4 from J; bases not matched to a gene: 14. The CDR3 has 17 residues. The CDR3 protein is CSVEDSLDRAEFYGYTF. As DNA, the CDR3 is TGCAGCGTTGAAGATTCCCTCGACAGGGCAGAATTCTATGGCTACACCTTC.

The gene calls are TRBV4-1 and TRBJ2-1; 9 positions agree with TRBD2. The trim removed 4 bases at V and 2 bases at J, leaving 12 bases unmatched. This CDR3 has 18 amino acids. In germline, CDR1 is MGHRA, CDR2 YSYEKL. As DNA, the CDR3 is TGCGCCAGCAGCCTGGGGATAGGGCGGGGGGGCCCCTACAATGAGCAGTTCTTC. Amino acids: CASSLGIGRGGPYNEQFF.

V is TRBV29-1 and J is TRBJ1-1; no clear D. The CDR3 consists of 13 residues. CDR1 and CDR2 from the germline V gene are SQVTM and ANQGSEA. Trimming removed 3 bases from V and 5 bases from J, with 13 bases in between. CDR3 bases: TGCAGCGTTGAGGCCCCGGTCGGGACTGAAGCTTTCTTT. Encoded protein: CSVEAPVGTEAFF.

This rearrangement joins TRBV11-2 to TRBJ2-7; tentatively, D is TRBD1 (5 bases). Trimming shortened V by 5 bases and J by 2 bases, and 16 bases separated the two germline ends. CDR1 SGHAT and CDR2 FQNNGV come from the germline V gene. There are 15 residues in the CDR3. This CDR3 is CASSTSPDRPYEQYV. CDR3 DNA sequence: TGTGCCAGCAGCACCTCTCCAGACAGACCCTACGAGCAGTACGTC.

The chain couples TRBV4-1 to TRBJ2-7; 8 bases are shared with TRBD2. The CDR3 extends over 15 amino acids. Looked up from germline, CDR1 is MGHRA and CDR2 is YSYEKL. Losses at the gene ends were 0 bases for V and 4 bases for J; bases not matched to a gene: 5. The DNA of the CDR3 is TGCGCCAGCAGCCAAGACCCGAGCGGGGGTTACGAGCAGTACTTC. Its translation is CASSQDPSGGYEQYF.

The chain is built from TRBV27 and TRBJ1-5, with D uncertain. V was cut by 6 bases and J by 1 base, with 16 bases left in between. From germline, CDR1 is MNHEY and CDR2 SMNVEV (reference sequence). This CDR3 has 16 residues. CDR3 coding DNA: TGTGCCAGCAGCCCATCGTTCGGGGAGAGCAATCAGCCCCAGCATTTT. Translation: CASSPSFGESNQPQHF.

Here the CDR3 DNA reads TGTGCCAGCAGTCGGGCCCTGACTGGTGATCAGCCCCAGCATTTT. As protein: CASSRALTGDQPQHF. The genes are TRBV6-6 and TRBJ1-5; D unresolved. The germline gives CDR1 MNHNY, CDR2 SVGAGI (reference sequence). The CDR3 has 15 amino acids. V was cut by 5 bases and J by 5 bases, with 16 bases left in between.

The chain links TRBV28 to TRBJ1-6; D unresolved. With 2 bases removed from V and 7 bases from J, the gap between germline ends came to 9 bases. CDR1 MDHEN and CDR2 SYDVKM come from the germline V gene. The CDR3 totals 14 residues. The CDR3 loop is CASSLETWNSPLHF. Here the CDR3 DNA reads TGTGCCAGCAGTTTAGAGACTTGGAATTCACCCCTCCACTTT.

J is TRBJ2-1 and V is TRBV5-1, with D hard to call. The CDR3 sequence is 12 residues long. V gave up 4 bases and J gave up 12 bases, with 14 bases separating them. Germline CDR1 and CDR2: SGHRS and YFSETQ. This CDR3 reads CASSGDWKSQFF. The CDR3 DNA reads TGCGCCAGCAGCGGCGATTGGAAGTCGCAGTTCTTC.

V gene TRBV4-3 combines with J gene TRBJ1-6; TRBD1 is a possible D gene (6 bases). Between the trimmed V and J ends, which lost 1 base and 4 bases, there was a span of 11 bases. The CDR3 runs 16 residues. Germline-derived CDR1 and CDR2 are LGHNA and YSLEER. The CDR3 DNA reads as TGCGCCAGCAGCCAAGTGAGACAGGTTTATAATTCACCCCTCCACTTT. Encoded protein: CASSQVRQVYNSPLHF.

The V and J genes are TRBV5-8 and TRBJ2-3; 10 bases agree with TRBD1. CDR3 size: 15 residues. Germline CDR1 is SGHTS and CDR2 is YDEGEE. Trimming cost V 5 bases and J 7 bases; bases outside gene matches: 10. The CDR3 reads CASRERQGAWNTQYF. The DNA of the CDR3 is TGTGCCAGCAGGGAGAGACAGGGGGCTTGGAATACGCAGTATTTT.

The CDR3 DNA reads as TGTGCCAGCAGCCTCGGGACCGCCCTGGATGGCTACACCTTC. This translates into CASSLGTALDGYTF. The V and J genes are TRBV5-6 and TRBJ1-2; maybe TRBD1 (5 bases). The germline CDR1 and CDR2 sequences are SGHDT and YYEEEE. This CDR3 spans 14 amino acids. Trimming cost V 4 bases and J 6 bases, with 16 bases left between them.

This rearrangement joins TRBV6-5 to TRBJ2-7, with 8 bases matching TRBD2. V shed 2 bases, J shed 2 bases, and the junction held 8 bases outside the gene matches. Germline CDR1 is MNHEY and CDR2 is SVGAGI. The CDR3 runs 16 residues. CDR3 loop: CASSYPGGTKPYEQYF. CDR3 DNA: TGTGCCAGCAGTTACCCGGGGGGGACTAAGCCCTACGAGCAGTACTTC.

The CDR3 bases are TGCGCCAGCAGCCACGAAGGGGCAGGGGGGACGGATACGCAGTATTTT. Translated: CASSHEGAGGTDTQYF. The chain employs TRBV4-3 and TRBJ2-3; weak D call: TRBD1 (7 bases). From germline, CDR1 is LGHNA and CDR2 YSLEER. This CDR3 has 16 amino acids. The ends were cut back, 3 bases at V and 6 bases at J, with 19 bases in the middle.

The rearrangement links TRBV5-5 to TRBJ1-1; 8 bases map to TRBD1. This CDR3 spans 16 amino acids. V gave up 1 base and J gave up 4 bases; unmatched junction bases: 9. Germline V gene lookup returns CDR1 SGHKS and CDR2 YYEKEE (reference sequence). CDR3 amino acids: CASSLLGQVDGTEAFF. The CDR3, as DNA: TGTGCCAGCAGCTTGCTGGGACAGGTGGACGGCACTGAAGCTTTCTTT.

The chain uses TRBV5-5 and TRBJ2-5, with D unclear. Looked up from germline, CDR1 is SGHKS and CDR2 is YYEKEE (reference sequence). Trimming stripped 1 base from V and 1 base from J, with 11 bases between. The CDR3 length is 15 residues. In nucleotides, the CDR3 is TGTGCCAGCAGCTTGAGGAGACCGATCCAAGAGACCCAGTACTTC. Residues: CASSLRRPIQETQYF.

This clone has only one observation. The chain has TRBV25-1 and TRBJ2-5, with unresolved D. The V gene's germline CDR1 is MGHDK and CDR2 SYGVNS. The CDR3 runs 11 residues. V gave up 4 bases and J gave up 2 bases, with 2 bases separating them. CDR3 in amino acids: CASSVQETQYF. DNA of the CDR3: TGTGCCAGCAGTGTTCAAGAGACCCAGTACTTC. The full variable domain, its missing parts supplied by reference TRBV25-1 and TRBJ2-5, is EADIYQTPRYLVIGTGKKITLECSQTMGHDKMYWYQQDPGMELHLIHYSYGVNSTEKGDLSSESTVSRIRTEHFPLTLESARPSHTSQYLCASSVQETQYFGPGTRLLVL.